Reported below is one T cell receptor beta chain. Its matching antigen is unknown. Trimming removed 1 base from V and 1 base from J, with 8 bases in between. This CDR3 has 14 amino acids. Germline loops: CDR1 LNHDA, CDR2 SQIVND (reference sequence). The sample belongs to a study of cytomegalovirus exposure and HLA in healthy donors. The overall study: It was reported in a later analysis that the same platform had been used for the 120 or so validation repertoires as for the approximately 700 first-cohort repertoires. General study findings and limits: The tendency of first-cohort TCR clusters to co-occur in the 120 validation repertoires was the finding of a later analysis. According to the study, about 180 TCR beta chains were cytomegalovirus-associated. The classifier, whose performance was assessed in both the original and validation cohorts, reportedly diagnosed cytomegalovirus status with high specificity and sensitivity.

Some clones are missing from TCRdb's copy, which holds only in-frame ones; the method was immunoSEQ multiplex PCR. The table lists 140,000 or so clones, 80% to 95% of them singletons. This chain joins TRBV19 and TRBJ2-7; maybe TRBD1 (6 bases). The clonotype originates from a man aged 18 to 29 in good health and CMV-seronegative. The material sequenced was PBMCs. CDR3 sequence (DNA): TGTGCCAGTAGTATAGGGACAGATTCCTACGAGCAGTACTTC. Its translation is CASSIGTDSYEQYF.